The 3 T cell receptor beta chains in this list originate from one sample, sequenced in a study of blood T cell repertoires in COVID-19. Clones were read by immunoSEQ multiplex PCR, and TCRdb kept only the in-frame ones, dropping some. The sample has 380,000 or so clones, roughly 90% seen once. Source material: PBMCs or T cells enriched from blood (not recorded which). These TCRs come from a woman aged 25 to 39 with acute COVID-19.

This chain connects TRBV5-1 to TRBJ2-1; the match to TRBD2 covers 13 bases. The CDR3 loop spans 15 amino acids. V trimming: 3 bases; J trimming: 10 bases; junction bases outside the gene matches: 7. In germline, CDR1 is SGHRS, CDR2 YFSETQ. The CDR3: CASSSLAGGLEEQFF. The CDR3 region has the DNA TGCGCCAGCAGCTCACTAGCGGGGGGGCTGGAGGAGCAGTTCTTC.

The gene calls are TRBV7-6 and TRBJ2-7; D remains ambiguous. The CDR3 length is 15 residues. Per the germline V gene, CDR1 is SGHVS and CDR2 is FNYEAQ. V gave up 5 bases and J gave up 2 bases, with 16 bases separating them. CDR3 amino acids: CASSNLPGEAYEQYF. Written as DNA, the CDR3 is TGTGCCAGCAGCAACTTGCCCGGAGAAGCCTACGAGCAGTACTTC.

The V gene is TRBV2, the J gene TRBJ1-6, with TRBD1 matching over 9 bases. The CDR3 length is 13 residues. The germline V gene has CDR1 SNHLY and CDR2 FYNNEI. With 6 bases clipped from V and 10 bases from J, the junction kept 4 bases outside the gene matches. In DNA form, the CDR3 reads TGTGCCAGCAGCGTAGACAGGGGGTCACCCCTCCACTTT. It yields the protein CASSVDRGSPLHF.